This T cell receptor (beta chain) stems from a study of post-analysis software for immune sequencing data. Study in general: Included among the disease courses, which were recorded for the cohort, were relapsing-remitting, secondary progressive and progressive-relapsing multiple sclerosis. General study findings and limits: Pronounced co-clustering by F measure was evident among identically batched samples. People with multiple sclerosis had a significantly lower normalized Chao1 diversity than controls did. A handful of TRBV segments, including TRBV5-6, TRBV5-1 and TRBV20-1, were more frequent in patients than controls.

This clonotype was recorded many times. The antigen is not known. The ends were cut back, 6 bases at V and 5 bases at J, with 17 bases in the middle. CDR3 length: 15 amino acids. Presence of unique molecular identifiers characterized the TCR beta cDNA libraries. There were about 1 to 10 million T cells, and roughly 0.5 million cDNA molecules came from them. TCRdb processed the PCR reads anew with MiXCR; each CDR3 protein has one entry. The table has hundreds of thousands of distinct CDR3 sequences, about 27% seen once. Sequenced input: blood. The chain couples TRBV12-3 or TRBV12-4 to TRBJ2-1; D perhaps matches TRBD1 (6 bases). This clonotype originated in a girl aged 5-17 years with multiple sclerosis. CDR3 region: CASSKTGSSNNEQFF. The CDR3 DNA sequence: TGTGCCAGCAGCAAAACAGGGAGTAGCAACAATGAGCAGTTCTTC.